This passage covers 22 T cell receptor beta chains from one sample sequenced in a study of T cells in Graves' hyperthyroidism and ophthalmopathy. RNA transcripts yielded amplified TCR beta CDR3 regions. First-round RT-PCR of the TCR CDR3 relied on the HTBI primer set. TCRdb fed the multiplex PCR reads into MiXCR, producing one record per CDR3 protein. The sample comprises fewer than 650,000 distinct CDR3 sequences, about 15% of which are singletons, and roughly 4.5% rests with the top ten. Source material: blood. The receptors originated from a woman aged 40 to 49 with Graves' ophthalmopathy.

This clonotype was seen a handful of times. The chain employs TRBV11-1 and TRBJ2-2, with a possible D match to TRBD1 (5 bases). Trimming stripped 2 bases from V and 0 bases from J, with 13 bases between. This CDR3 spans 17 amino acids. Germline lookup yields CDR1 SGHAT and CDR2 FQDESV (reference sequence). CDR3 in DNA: TGTGCCAGCAGCTTATCAGGGTTGGGGTCGAACACCGGGGAGCTGTTTTTT. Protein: CASSLSGLGSNTGELFF. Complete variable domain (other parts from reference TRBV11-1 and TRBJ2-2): EAEVAQSPRYKITEKSQAVAFWCDPISGHATLYWYRQILGQGPELLVQFQDESVVDDSQLPKDRFSAERLKGVDSTLKIQPAELGDSAMYLCASSLSGLGSNTGELFFGEGSRLTVL.

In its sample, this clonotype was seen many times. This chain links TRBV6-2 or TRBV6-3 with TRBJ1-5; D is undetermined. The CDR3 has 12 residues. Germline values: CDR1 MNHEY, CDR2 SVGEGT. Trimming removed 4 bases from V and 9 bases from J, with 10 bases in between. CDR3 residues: CASSSTKGPQHF. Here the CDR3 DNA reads TGTGCCAGCAGTTCCACAAAGGGGCCCCAGCATTTT.

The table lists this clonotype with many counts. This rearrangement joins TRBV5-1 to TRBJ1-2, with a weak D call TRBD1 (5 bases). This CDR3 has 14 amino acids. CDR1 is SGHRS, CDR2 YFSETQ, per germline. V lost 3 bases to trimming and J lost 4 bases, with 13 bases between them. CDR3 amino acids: CASSSRPGVYGYTF. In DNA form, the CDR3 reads TGCGCCAGCAGCTCCCGCCCGGGGGTCTATGGCTACACCTTC. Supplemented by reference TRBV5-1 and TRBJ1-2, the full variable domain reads KAGVTQTPRYLIKTRGQQVTLSCSPISGHRSVSWYQQTPGQGLQFLFEYFSETQRNKGNFPGRFSGRQFSNSRSEMNVSTLELGDSALYLCASSSRPGVYGYTFGSGTRLTVV.

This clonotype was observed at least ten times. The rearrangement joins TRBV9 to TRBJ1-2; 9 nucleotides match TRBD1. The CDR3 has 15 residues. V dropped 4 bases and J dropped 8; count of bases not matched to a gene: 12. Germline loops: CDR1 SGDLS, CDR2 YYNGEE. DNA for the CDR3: TGTGCCAGCAGCCCTCAAATACAGGGGGCGGGAGGCTACACCTTC. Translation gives CASSPQIQGAGGYTF.

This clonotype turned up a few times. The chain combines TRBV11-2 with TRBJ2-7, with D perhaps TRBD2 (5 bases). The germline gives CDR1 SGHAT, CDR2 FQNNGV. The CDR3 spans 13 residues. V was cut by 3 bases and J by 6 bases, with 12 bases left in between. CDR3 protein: CASSLEPGGEQYF. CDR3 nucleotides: TGTGCCAGCAGCTTGGAACCAGGAGGCGAGCAGTACTTC.

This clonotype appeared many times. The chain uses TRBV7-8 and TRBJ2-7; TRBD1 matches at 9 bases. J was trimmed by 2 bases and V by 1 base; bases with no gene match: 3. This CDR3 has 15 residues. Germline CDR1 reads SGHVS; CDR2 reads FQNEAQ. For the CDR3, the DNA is TGTGCCAGCAGCTTAGGACAGGGGGGGACCTACGAGCAGTACTTC. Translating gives CASSLGQGGTYEQYF.

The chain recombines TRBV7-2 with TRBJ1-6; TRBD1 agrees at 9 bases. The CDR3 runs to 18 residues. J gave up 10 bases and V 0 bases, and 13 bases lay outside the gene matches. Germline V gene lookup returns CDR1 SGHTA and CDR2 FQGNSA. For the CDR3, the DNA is TGTGCCAGCAGCTTAGCGCCCTATCCGGGACAGGGACGGTCACCCCTCCACTTT. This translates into CASSLAPYPGQGRSPLHF.

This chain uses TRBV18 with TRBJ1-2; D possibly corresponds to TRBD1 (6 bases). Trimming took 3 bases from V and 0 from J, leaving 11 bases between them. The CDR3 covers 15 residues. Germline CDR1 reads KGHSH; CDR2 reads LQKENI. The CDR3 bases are TGTGCCAGCTCACCCAGGGGTGATTCTAACTATGGCTACACCTTC. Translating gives CASSPRGDSNYGYTF.

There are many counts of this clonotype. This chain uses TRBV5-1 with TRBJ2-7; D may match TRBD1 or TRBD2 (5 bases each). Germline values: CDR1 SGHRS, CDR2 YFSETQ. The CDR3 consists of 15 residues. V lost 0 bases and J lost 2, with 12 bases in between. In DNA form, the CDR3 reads TGCGCCAGCAGCTTGGGGGGGATAACCCCCTACGAGCAGTACTTC. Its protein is CASSLGGITPYEQYF.

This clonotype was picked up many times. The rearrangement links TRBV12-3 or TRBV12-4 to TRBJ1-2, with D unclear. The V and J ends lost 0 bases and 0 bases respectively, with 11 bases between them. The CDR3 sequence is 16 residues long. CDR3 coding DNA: TGTGCCAGCAGTTTAGCTAACAGCTTACCTAACTATGGCTACACCTTC. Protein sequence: CASSLANSLPNYGYTF.

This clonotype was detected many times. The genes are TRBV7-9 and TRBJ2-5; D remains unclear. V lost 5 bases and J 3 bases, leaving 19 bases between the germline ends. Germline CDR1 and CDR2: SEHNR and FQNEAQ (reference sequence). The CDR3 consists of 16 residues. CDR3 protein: CASSPEMEWFEETQYF. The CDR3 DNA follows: TGTGCCAGCAGCCCAGAAATGGAGTGGTTTGAAGAGACCCAGTACTTC.

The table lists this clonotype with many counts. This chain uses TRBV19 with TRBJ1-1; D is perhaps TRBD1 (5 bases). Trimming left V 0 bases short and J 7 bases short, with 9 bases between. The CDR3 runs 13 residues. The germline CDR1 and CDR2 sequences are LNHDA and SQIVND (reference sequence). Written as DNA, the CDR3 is TGTGCCAGTAGTATAGACAGGGAGAGTGAAGCTTTCTTT. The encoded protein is CASSIDRESEAFF.

CDR3: CASSGHTGLNQPQHF. The CDR3, as DNA: TGTGCCAGCAGCGGGCATACAGGGCTCAATCAGCCCCAGCATTTT. This sequence joins TRBV28 and TRBJ1-5, with D maybe TRBD1 (6 bases). The CDR3 consists of 15 residues. Trimming removed 6 bases from V and 3 bases from J, with 15 bases in between. CDR1 MDHEN and CDR2 SYDVKM come from the germline V gene.

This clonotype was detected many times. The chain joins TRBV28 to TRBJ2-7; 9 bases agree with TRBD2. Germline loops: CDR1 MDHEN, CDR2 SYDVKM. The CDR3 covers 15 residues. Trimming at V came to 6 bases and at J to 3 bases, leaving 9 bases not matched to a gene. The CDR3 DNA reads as TGTGCCAGCAGCCGATCCGAGCGGGAGGTCTACGAGCAGTACTTC. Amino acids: CASSRSEREVYEQYF.

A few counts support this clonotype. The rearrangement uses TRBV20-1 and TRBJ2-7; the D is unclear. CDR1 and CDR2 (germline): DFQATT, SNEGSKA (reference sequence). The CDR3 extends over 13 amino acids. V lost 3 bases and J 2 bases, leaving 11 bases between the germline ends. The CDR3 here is CSASGRLTYEQYF. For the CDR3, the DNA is TGCAGTGCTAGTGGGCGGCTAACCTACGAGCAGTACTTC.

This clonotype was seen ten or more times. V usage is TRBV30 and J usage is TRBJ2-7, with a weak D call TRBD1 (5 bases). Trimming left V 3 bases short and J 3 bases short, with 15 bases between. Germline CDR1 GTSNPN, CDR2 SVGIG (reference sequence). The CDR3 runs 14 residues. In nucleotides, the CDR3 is TGTGCCTGGAGGATAAGGGGCCCCGGCTACGAGCAGTACTTC. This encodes CAWRIRGPGYEQYF.

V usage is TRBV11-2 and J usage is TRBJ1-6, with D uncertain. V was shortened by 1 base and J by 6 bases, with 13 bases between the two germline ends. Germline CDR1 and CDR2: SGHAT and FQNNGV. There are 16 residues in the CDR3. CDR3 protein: CASSLGGGNLNSPLHF. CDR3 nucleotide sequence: TGTGCCAGCAGCTTAGGTGGAGGGAATCTTAATTCACCCCTCCACTTT.

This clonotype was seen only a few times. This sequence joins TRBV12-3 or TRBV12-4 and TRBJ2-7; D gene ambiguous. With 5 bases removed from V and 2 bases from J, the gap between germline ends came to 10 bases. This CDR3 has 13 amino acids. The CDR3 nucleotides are TGTGCCAGCAGTCGCCGCTTCCCCTACGAGCAGTACTTC. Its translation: CASSRRFPYEQYF.

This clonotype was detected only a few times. The CDR3 is CASSQGTPGHEQYF. The CDR3, as DNA: TGTGCCAGCAGTCAAGGGACCCCTGGACACGAGCAGTACTTC. The V and J genes are TRBV6-8 and TRBJ2-7; D is tentatively TRBD1 or TRBD2 (5 bases each). V was cut by 5 bases and J by 5 bases, with 16 bases left in between. This CDR3 spans 14 amino acids. Germline V gives CDR1 MNHGY, CDR2 SAAAGT.

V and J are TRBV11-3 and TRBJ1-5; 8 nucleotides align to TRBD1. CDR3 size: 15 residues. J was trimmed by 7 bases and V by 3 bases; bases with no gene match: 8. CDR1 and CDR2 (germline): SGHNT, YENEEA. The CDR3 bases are TGTGCCAGCAGCTTGAGGACAGGGTACTCCCAGCCCCAGCATTTT. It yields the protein CASSLRTGYSQPQHF.

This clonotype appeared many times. In DNA form, the CDR3 reads TGTGCCAGCAGAGAAACATTAAACACTGAAGCTTTCTTT. Its translation: CASRETLNTEAFF. The chain carries TRBV6-1 and TRBJ1-1; D remains unclear. V lost 6 bases, J lost 2 bases, and 10 bases lay in between. This CDR3 is built from 13 residues. Germline V CDR1 and CDR2: MNHNS, SASEGT.

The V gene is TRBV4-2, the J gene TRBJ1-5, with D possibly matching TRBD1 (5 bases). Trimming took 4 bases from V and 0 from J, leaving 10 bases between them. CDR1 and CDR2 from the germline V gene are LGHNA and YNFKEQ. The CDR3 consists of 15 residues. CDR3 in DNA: TGTGCCAGCAGCCTGACAGAGATTAGCAATCAGCCCCAGCATTTT. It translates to CASSLTEISNQPQHF.